This T cell receptor beta chain was identified in a study of blood T cells in healthy people across ages. J lost 4 bases, V lost 7 bases, and 14 bases had no gene match. This CDR3 is 15 amino acids long. The germline V gene encodes CDR1 GTSNPN and CDR2 SVGIG (reference sequence). A J-beta primer mix and a sample-barcoded 5' primer were used in a second PCR of roughly 6 to 12 cycles. TCRdb reprocessed the 5' RACE reads with MiXCR, giving one entry per CDR3 protein. In the table there are 700,000 to 1,000,000 distinct CDR3 sequences, approximately 44% of which are singletons. The sample was blood. This clonotype was obtained from a man aged 55-75 years in good health. The chain has TRBV30 and TRBJ2-3; TRBD2 agrees at 7 bases. CDR3 in amino acids: CASDPPGLGSDTQYF. The CDR3 nucleotides read TGTGCCTCCGATCCTCCTGGACTAGGCTCAGATACGCAGTATTTT. Combining the CDR3 with reference TRBV30 and TRBJ2-3 gives the whole variable domain SQTIHQWPATLVQPVGSPLSLECTVEGTSNPNLYWYRQAAGRGLQLLFYSVGIGQISSEVPQNLSASRPQDRQFILSSKKLLLSDSGFYLCASDPPGLGSDTQYFGPGTRLTVL.